The rows below give T cell receptor beta chains drawn from one sample of a study of CD8 T cells in Susac syndrome. MiXCR, applied by TCRdb to the immunoSEQ multiplex PCR reads, yields one record per CDR3 protein. The sample consists of some 76,000 distinct CDR3 sequences, 91% of them appearing once. The material sequenced was CD8+ T cells from PBMCs. The source is a human donor with multiple sclerosis. Each CDR3 is given with its conserved first and last residue.

cdr3_aa,cdr3_length,v_call
CASSPSEINQPQHF,14,TRBV4-1
CASSPSSSWRQSNQPQHF,18,TRBV6-5
CASSLEGPTGFAYEQYF,17,TRBV11-2
CAWSVGSGAYNEQFF,15,TRBV30
CASSLVGENTIYF,13,TRBV27
CASSQDRVFGELFF,14,TRBV4-1
CSALTGLGYEQYF,13,TRBV29-1
CASKTTGNNYEQYF,14,TRBV28
CASSPGVNYGYTF,13,TRBV19
CASSPGRVQETQYF,14,TRBV11-2
CSAPRTSGLASNTGELFF,18,TRBV20-1
CASSGALAKNIQYF,14,TRBV12-3/TRBV12-4
CASSQGQDSYEQYF,14,TRBV4-1
CASSYGAEAFF,11,TRBV6-5
CASTGTDNYGYTF,13,TRBV6-6
CASSLALTVRTDTQYF,16,TRBV27
CASSLYGGGHIITYEQYF,18,TRBV5-1
CASSLKLNEQFF,12,TRBV7-2
CASSLGASQPQHF,13,TRBV5-1
CASSHGSGNTIYF,13,TRBV12-3/TRBV12-4
CASSPGEASYGYTF,14,TRBV7-9
CASSFFDGRWEQYF,14,TRBV5-1
CASSEEAPGGEKLFF,15,TRBV2
CSARDSRVTYNEQFF,15,TRBV20-1
CASSIAVGSYNEQFF,15,TRBV19
CASTSEQGHNEQFF,14,TRBV27
CTRAGGADNSPLHF,14,TRBV1
CASSLSAGAYTDTQYF,16,TRBV3-1
CASSTRTDRSGSKYNEQFF,19,TRBV6-7
CASSVEREGLYGYTF,15,TRBV9
CASSPIHRGGNQPQHF,16,TRBV28
CASSGGGYNSGEQFF,15,TRBV9
CASSLAAVRETQYF,14,TRBV13
CSVDPQGPQETQYF,14,TRBV29-1
CASSLRLAGASETQYF,16,TRBV28
CSAIPRTGGETDTQYF,16,TRBV20-1
CASLAPGGAGEFYNEQFF,18,TRBV2
CASSLSVGTSAHEQYF,16,TRBV27
CASSRLGQGLYEQYF,15,TRBV6-6
CASSLEVASSYEQYF,15,TRBV7-8
CASSPGQGYIHEQYF,15,TRBV4-1
CASSASTGVFTDTQYF,16,TRBV28
CASSKGPGETQYF,13,TRBV12-3/TRBV12-4
CASSLAGVTTSYEQYF,16,TRBV12-3/TRBV12-4
CASSIGFEAFF,11,TRBV19
CASSQGGQGDQPQHF,15,TRBV4-1
CASSVGQGTDEQYF,14,TRBV9
CASSPGQGTGELFF,14,TRBV27
CASSLGTGRTDTQYF,15,TRBV27
CASSLLTSGINEQFF,15,TRBV5-1
CASGLRGTEAFF,12,TRBV10-2
CASSSPTGGRETQYF,15,TRBV5-4
CASSLGTYEQYF,12,TRBV5-6